The present TCR beta chain was sequenced within a study of T cells in Graves' hyperthyroidism and ophthalmopathy. Study results and limitations: Blood held most thyroid clonotypes expanded above 0.001 frequency. From stable hyperthyroidism, ophthalmopathy was set apart by a 13 V-J model. Median prediction lead before ophthalmopathy onset was 5 to 7.5 months with the model.

The CDR3 spans 12 residues. The V end was cut by 3 bases, the J end by 5 bases, with 6 bases between. CDR1 is KGHSH, CDR2 LQKENI, per germline. This clonotype was recorded many times. The antigen is undetermined. Investigators excluded patients with uncontrolled infection, other autoimmune disease, pregnancy or lactation. RNA transcripts yielded amplified TCR beta CDR3 regions. Carried out on the TCR CDR3, a first-round RT-PCR used the HTBI primer set. TCRdb re-called the multiplex PCR reads with MiXCR, one entry per CDR3 protein. The table records approximately 710,000 distinct CDR3 sequences, 15% to 20% of them present only once.

This receptor was taken from a man aged 45 to 65 with Graves' hyperthyroidism. Input material: blood. This chain uses TRBV18 with TRBJ2-3; D gene unclear. The CDR3 bases are TGTGCCAGCTCACCCATTGGAGATACGCAGTATTTT. Translating gives CASSPIGDTQYF.